This paragraph covers one T cell receptor (beta chain) sequence. This record belongs to a study of early T cells in non-severe SARS-CoV-2 infection. Study-level information: Bulk RNA taken from unsorted whole blood was sequenced, leaving chains unpaired.

MiXCR, applied by TCRdb to the 5' RACE reads, yields one record per CDR3 protein. This table has 50,000 to 60,000 distinct CDR3 sequences, about 10% appearing once. Trimming at V came to 5 bases and at J to 4 bases, leaving 1 base not matched to a gene. Germline V lookup: CDR1 LGHDT, CDR2 YNNKEL (reference sequence). This CDR3 comprises 12 residues. This receptor was obtained from an adult who was a healthcare worker with PCR-confirmed SARS-CoV-2 infection or an uninfected control (not recorded which). What was sequenced was whole blood. The chain employs TRBV3-1 and TRBJ2-5, with TRBD1 identical over 7 bases. The CDR3 DNA is TGTGCCAGCAGCAACAGGGGAGAGACCCAGTACTTC. It specifies CASSNRGETQYF.